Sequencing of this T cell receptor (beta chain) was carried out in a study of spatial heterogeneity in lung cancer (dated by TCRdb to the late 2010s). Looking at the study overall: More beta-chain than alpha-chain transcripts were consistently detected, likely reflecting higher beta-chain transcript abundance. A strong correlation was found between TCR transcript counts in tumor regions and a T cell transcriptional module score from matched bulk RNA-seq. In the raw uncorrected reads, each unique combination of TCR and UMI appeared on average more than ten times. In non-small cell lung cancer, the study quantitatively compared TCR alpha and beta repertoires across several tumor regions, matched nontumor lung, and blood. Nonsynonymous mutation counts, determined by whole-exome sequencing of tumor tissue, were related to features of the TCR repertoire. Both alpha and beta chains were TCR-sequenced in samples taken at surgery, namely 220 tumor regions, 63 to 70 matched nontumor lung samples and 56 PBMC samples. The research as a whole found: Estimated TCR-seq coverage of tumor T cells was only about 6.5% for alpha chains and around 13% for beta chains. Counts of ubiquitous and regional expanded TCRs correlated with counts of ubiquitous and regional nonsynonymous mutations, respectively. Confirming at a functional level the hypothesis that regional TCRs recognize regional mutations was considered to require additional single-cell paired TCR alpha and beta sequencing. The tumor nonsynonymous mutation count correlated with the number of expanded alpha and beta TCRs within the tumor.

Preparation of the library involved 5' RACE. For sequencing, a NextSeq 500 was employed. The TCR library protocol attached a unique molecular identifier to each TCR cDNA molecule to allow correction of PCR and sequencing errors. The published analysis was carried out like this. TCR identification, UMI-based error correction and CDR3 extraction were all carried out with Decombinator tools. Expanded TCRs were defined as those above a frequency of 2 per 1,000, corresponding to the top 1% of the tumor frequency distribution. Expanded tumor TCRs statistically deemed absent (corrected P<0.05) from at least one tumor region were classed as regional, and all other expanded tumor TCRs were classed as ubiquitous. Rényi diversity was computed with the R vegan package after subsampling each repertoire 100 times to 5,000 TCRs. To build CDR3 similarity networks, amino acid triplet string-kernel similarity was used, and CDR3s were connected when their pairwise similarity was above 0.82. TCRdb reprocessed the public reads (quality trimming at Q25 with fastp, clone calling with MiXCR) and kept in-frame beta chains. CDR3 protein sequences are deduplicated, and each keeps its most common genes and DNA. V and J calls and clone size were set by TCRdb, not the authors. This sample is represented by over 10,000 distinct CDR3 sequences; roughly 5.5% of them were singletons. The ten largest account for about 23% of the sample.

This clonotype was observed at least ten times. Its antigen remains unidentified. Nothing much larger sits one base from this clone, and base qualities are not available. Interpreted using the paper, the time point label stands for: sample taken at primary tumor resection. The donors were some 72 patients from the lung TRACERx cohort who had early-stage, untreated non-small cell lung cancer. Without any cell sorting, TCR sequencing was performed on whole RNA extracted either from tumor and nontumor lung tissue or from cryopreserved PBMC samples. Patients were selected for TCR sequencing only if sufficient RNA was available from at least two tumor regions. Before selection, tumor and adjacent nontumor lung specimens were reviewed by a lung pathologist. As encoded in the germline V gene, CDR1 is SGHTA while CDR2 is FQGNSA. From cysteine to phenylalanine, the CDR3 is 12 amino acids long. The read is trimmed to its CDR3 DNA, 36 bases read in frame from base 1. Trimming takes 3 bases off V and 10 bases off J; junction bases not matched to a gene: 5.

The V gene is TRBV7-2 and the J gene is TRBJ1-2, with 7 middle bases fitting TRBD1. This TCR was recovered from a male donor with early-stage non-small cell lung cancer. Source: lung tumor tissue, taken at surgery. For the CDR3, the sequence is CASSLGQGVYTF. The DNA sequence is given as TGTGCCAGCAGCTTGGGTCAGGGGGTCTACACCTTC.